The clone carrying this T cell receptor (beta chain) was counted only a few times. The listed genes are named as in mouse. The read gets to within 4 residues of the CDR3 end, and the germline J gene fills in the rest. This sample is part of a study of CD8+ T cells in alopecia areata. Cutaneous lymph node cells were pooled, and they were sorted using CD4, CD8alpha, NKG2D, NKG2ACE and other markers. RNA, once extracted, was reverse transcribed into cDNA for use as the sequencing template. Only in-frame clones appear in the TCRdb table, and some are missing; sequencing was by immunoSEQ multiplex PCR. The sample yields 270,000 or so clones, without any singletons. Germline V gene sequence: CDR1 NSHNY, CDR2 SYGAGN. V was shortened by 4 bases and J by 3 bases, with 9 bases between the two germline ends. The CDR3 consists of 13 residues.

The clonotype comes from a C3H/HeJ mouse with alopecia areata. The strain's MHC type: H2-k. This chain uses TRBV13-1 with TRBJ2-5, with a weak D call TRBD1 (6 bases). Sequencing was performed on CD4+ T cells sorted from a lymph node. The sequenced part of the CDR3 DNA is TGTGCCAGCAGTTATGGACAGCAAGAC. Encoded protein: CASSYGQQD. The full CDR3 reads CASSYGQQDTQYF.